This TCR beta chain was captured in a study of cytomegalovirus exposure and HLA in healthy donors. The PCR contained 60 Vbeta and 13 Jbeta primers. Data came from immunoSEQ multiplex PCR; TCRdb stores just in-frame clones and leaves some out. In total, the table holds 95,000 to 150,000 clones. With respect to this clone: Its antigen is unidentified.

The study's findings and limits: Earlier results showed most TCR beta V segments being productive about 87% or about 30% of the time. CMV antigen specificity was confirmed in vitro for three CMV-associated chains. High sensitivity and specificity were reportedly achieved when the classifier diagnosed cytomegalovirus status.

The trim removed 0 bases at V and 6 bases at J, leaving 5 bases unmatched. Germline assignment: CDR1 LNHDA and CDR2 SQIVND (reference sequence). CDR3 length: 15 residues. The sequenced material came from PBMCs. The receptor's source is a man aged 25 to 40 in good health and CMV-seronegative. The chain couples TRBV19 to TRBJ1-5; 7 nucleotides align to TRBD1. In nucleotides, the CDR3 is TGTGCCAGTAGTATAGACGTGACAGGGTTTCAGCCCCAGCATTTT. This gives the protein CASSIDVTGFQPQHF.